This section outlines one T cell receptor beta chain sequence together with its context. The antigen is unknown. The data originate from a study of graft-versus-host responses after intestinal transplantation. Findings of the study overall: Recipient-marrow GvH clones were detected, some having first appeared in ileum or blood.

The length of the CDR3 is 14 residues. V lost 1 base, J lost 3 bases, and 9 bases lay in between. Germline assignment: CDR1 SGHAT and CDR2 FQNNGV. Here immunoSEQ multiplex PCR was the method, and the copy in TCRdb shows in-frame clones only, minus some. Of roughly 100,000 clones detected, approximately 93% appear once; the ten largest clones hold roughly 1.2%. The V call is TRBV11-2, the J call TRBJ1-2, with D perhaps TRBD1 (5 bases). The TCR was taken from a human donor who received an intestinal transplant. The sequences come from unstimulated CD8+ T cells sorted from spleen or lymph node cells, collected before intestinal transplant. CDR3 in amino acids: CASSLGQGYYGYTF. The CDR3 region has the DNA TGTGCCAGCAGCTTAGGCCAGGGTTACTATGGCTACACCTTC.